What follows is one T cell receptor (beta chain) and its context. Sequencing was performed with immunoSEQ multiplex PCR; in TCRdb, only in-frame clones are kept and a portion is missing. The sample contains a few hundred thousand clones, 75% to 90% of which appear only once. The CDR3 sequence is 13 residues long. The junction had 10 bases not matched to a gene; V was cut back by 5 bases and J by 11 bases. The sample comes from a study of blood T cell repertoires in COVID-19. At the level of the study: The origin of the acute and convalescent COVID-19 samples was the United States, Italy and Spain.

Each participant's cohort was designated according to participant-reported clinical history. The chain is built from TRBV12-3 or TRBV12-4 and TRBJ1-2, with 8 bases matching TRBD1. The sequenced material came from PBMCs or T cells enriched from blood (not recorded which). This TCR came from a woman in her thirties who had been exposed to COVID-19. CDR3 protein: CASSDRGPGAYTF. CDR3 DNA: TGTGCCAGCAGTGACAGGGGTCCGGGGGCGTACACCTTC.